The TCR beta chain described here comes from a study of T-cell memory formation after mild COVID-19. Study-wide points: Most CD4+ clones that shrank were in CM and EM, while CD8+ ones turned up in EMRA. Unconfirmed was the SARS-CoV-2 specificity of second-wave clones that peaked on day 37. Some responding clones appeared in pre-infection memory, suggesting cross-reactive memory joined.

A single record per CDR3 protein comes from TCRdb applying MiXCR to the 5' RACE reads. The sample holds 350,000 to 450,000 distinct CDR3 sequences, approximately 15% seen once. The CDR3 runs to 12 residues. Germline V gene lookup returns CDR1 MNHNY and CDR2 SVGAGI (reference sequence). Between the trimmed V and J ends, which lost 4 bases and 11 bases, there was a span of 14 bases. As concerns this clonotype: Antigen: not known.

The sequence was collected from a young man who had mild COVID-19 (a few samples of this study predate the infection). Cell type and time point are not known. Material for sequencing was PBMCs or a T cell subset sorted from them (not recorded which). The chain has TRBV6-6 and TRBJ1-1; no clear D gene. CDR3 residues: CASSFGPRKAFF. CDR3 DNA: TGTGCCAGCAGTTTCGGACCCCGGAAGGCTTTCTTT.